What follows are 12 T cell receptor beta chains derived from one specimen sequenced in a study of blood T cell repertoires in COVID-19. The repertoire was sequenced with immunoSEQ multiplex PCR; TCRdb's copy has only in-frame clones and lacks some. The sample records 300,000 to 350,000 clones, 70% to 90% being singletons. The sequenced material came from PBMCs or T cells enriched from blood (not recorded which). The receptors were sampled from a man younger than 40 who had recovered from COVID-19.

The genes are TRBV4-3 and TRBJ2-3; 10 positions match TRBD2. This CDR3 has 17 amino acids. In germline, CDR1 is LGHNA, CDR2 YSLEER. The V gene end was trimmed by 0 bases and the J gene end by 2 bases; junction bases not matched to a gene: 5. The CDR3: CASSQEASGGFTDTQYF. Here the CDR3 DNA reads TGCGCCAGCAGCCAAGAGGCTAGCGGGGGCTTCACAGATACGCAGTATTTT.

The chain joins TRBV6-5 to TRBJ1-3, with D maybe TRBD1 (6 bases). This CDR3 spans 14 amino acids. With 0 bases removed from V and 4 bases from J, the gap between germline ends came to 7 bases. CDR1 and CDR2 (germline): MNHEY, SVGAGI. The CDR3 DNA is TGTGCCAGCAGTTACTCTACAGGGGGAAACACCATATATTTT. As protein: CASSYSTGGNTIYF.

The chain combines TRBV7-8 with TRBJ1-5; tentative D call: TRBD1 (6 bases). Germline loops: CDR1 SGHVS, CDR2 FQNEAQ. The V and J ends lost 2 bases and 5 bases respectively, with 16 bases between them. The CDR3 runs to 16 residues. The DNA for the CDR3 is TGTGCCAGCAGCTTAAATCCTGTGGACAGCTATCAGCCCCAGCATTTT. Its translation is CASSLNPVDSYQPQHF. The full variable domain, with the rest looked up from reference TRBV7-8 and TRBJ1-5, is GAGVSQSPRYKVAKRGQDVALRCDPISGHVSLFWYQQALGQGPEFLTYFQNEAQLDKSGLPSDRFFAERPEGSVSTLKIQRTQQEDSAVYLCASSLNPVDSYQPQHFGDGTRLSIL.

V usage is TRBV15 and J usage is TRBJ1-4, with 7 bases aligning to TRBD1. The CDR3 runs 15 residues. Germline V gene data show CDR1 as LNHNV and CDR2 as YYDKDF (reference sequence). Unmatched junction bases numbered 7, after V lost 2 bases and J lost 7 bases. CDR3 DNA: TGTGCCACCAGCAGAAACACAGGGGTGGGTGAAAAACTGTTTTTT. Amino acids: CATSRNTGVGEKLFF.

V is TRBV30 and J is TRBJ1-4, with a weak D call TRBD1 (5 bases). V lost 4 bases and J 10 bases, leaving 16 bases between the germline ends. The CDR3 spans 13 residues. Germline values: CDR1 GTSNPN, CDR2 SVGIG (reference sequence). CDR3 coding DNA: TGTGCCTGGACACCTGAGGACACGGGAAAACTGTTTTTT. As protein: CAWTPEDTGKLFF.

V gene TRBV11-2 combines with J gene TRBJ2-7; D is possibly TRBD2 (7 bases). V was trimmed by 4 bases and J by 0 bases, leaving 10 bases between them. Germline CDR1 SGHAT, CDR2 FQNNGV. There are 14 residues in the CDR3. The CDR3 is CASSWRGRSYEQYF. In nucleotides, the CDR3 is TGTGCCAGCAGCTGGCGGGGGCGCTCCTACGAGCAGTACTTC.

V gene TRBV3-1 (or the pseudogene TRBV3-2) combines with J gene TRBJ1-1; maybe TRBD1 (5 bases). V gave up 5 bases and J gave up 1 base, with 11 bases separating them. The CDR3 is made up of 14 amino acids. The germline V gene has CDR1 LGHDT and CDR2 YNNKEL (reference sequence). As DNA, the CDR3 is TGTGCCAGCAGCACCCCGACAGAGAACACTGAAGCTTTCTTT. Amino acids: CASSTPTENTEAFF.

The rearrangement joins TRBV10-3 to TRBJ2-2, with 7 bases aligning to TRBD1. This CDR3 has 16 residues. Germline CDR1 ENHRY, CDR2 SYGVKD. The V and J ends lost 6 bases and 2 bases, in that order; junction bases with no gene match: 9. The CDR3 spells CAIRETGTANTGELFF. The CDR3 coding sequence is TGTGCCATCAGGGAGACCGGGACAGCAAACACCGGGGAGCTGTTTTTT.

This clone was recorded a few times. J is TRBJ2-7 and V is TRBV29-1; D is perhaps TRBD2 (5 bases). The ends were cut back, 8 bases at V and 0 bases at J, with 14 bases in the middle. Germline CDR1 and CDR2: SQVTM and ANQGSEA. This CDR3 spans 13 amino acids. The CDR3 reads CSFQRASSYEQYF. The CDR3 nucleotides are TGCAGCTTCCAGAGGGCAAGCTCCTACGAGCAGTACTTC.

The chain employs TRBV24-1 and TRBJ1-3; D unclear. The germline V gene has CDR1 KGHDR and CDR2 SFDVKD. V was pared by 0 bases and J by 0 bases, with 14 bases between. The CDR3 consists of 18 residues. The CDR3 sequence is CATSDLNGQVDSGNTIYF. The CDR3 DNA is TGTGCCACCAGTGATTTGAACGGTCAGGTAGACTCTGGAAACACCATATATTTT.

This clone was observed a single time. V gene TRBV27 combines with J gene TRBJ1-5; a weak D match, TRBD1 (6 bases). CDR1 is MNHEY, CDR2 SMNVEV, per germline (reference sequence). The CDR3 totals 20 residues. V was cut by 4 bases and J by 3 bases, with 28 bases left in between. CDR3 sequence (DNA): TGTGCCAGCAGTTCCCGACGACCCCTCAACAGGGCTGGGGACAATCAGCCCCAGCATTTT. Residues: CASSSRRPLNRAGDNQPQHF.

The chain links TRBV4-1 to TRBJ2-3, with 12 positions matching TRBD2. This CDR3 contains 15 residues. Per the germline V gene, CDR1 is MGHRA and CDR2 is YSYEKL. The V gene end was trimmed by 6 bases and the J gene end by 5 bases; junction bases not matched to a gene: 6. This CDR3 is CASRPSGGGRDTQYF. CDR3 sequence (DNA): TGCGCCAGCAGACCTAGCGGGGGGGGTCGAGATACGCAGTATTTT.